This record looks at one T cell receptor beta chain sequence and its context. As processed by the authors: Amplification from reference gene primers served as the basis for estimated nucleated cell counts. Clones were read by immunoSEQ multiplex PCR, and TCRdb kept only the in-frame ones, dropping some. The DNA was the basis for D and trimming; V, J and clone size are from that table. The profile shows approximately 150,000 clones, 80% of them singletons. This sample was included in a study of blood T cell repertoires in COVID-19. About the study: Sites in the United States, Italy and Spain provided acute and convalescent COVID-19 samples. From T cells, B-cell-depleted T cells, or PBMCs came the material, which was cDNA or gDNA.

The CDR3 is 16 residues long. Germline V gives CDR1 SGDLS, CDR2 YYNGEE. Trimming cost V 0 bases and J 1 base, with 11 bases left between them. The sequence was obtained from a woman in her fifties or sixties with acute or convalescent COVID-19. The chain joins TRBV9 to TRBJ1-3, with D perhaps matching TRBD1 (6 bases). Sequenced material: peripheral blood. CDR3 nucleotides: TGTGCCAGCAGCGTAGCGGGGGGCTGGTCTGGAAACACCATATATTTT. Translation: CASSVAGGWSGNTIYF.